What follows are 26 T cell receptor beta chains derived from one specimen sequenced in a study of control samples from healthy donors and cancer patients. Generated by immunoSEQ multiplex PCR, the TCRdb table keeps only in-frame clones and is missing some. There are 210,000 or so clones in the sample; roughly nine tenths occur only once, and approximately 1.8% lies in the top ten. Input material: blood. The receptor set was obtained from a man under 40 in good health.

The rearrangement uses TRBV5-6 and TRBJ2-2; 8 nucleotides line up with TRBD2. The length of the CDR3 is 17 residues. V trimming: 1 base; J trimming: 1 base; junction bases outside the gene matches: 6. Germline CDR1 SGHDT, CDR2 YYEEEE. The CDR3 DNA is TGTGCCAGCAGCTTGCCAGCGGGGGCCAAGAACACCGGGGAGCTGTTTTTT. Translated, it gives CASSLPAGAKNTGELFF.

The chain recombines TRBV16 with TRBJ1-2, with TRBD1 matching over 7 bases. Trimming cost V 1 base and J 7 bases; bases outside gene matches: 6. This CDR3 is built from 14 residues. Germline CDR1 reads KGHSY; CDR2 reads FQNENV. The DNA for the CDR3 is TGTGCCAGCAGCCAATTGGGCAGGGACAGTGGCTACACCTTC. Protein product: CASSQLGRDSGYTF.

The rearrangement links TRBV30 to TRBJ1-1, with TRBD1 matching over 7 bases. V lost 1 base and J lost 6; bases outside the gene matches: 17. Germline V gives CDR1 GTSNPN, CDR2 SVGIG (reference sequence). There are 17 residues in the CDR3. This CDR3 is CAWSDTRGRGWKAEAFF. CDR3 DNA: TGTGCCTGGAGTGATACTAGGGGGCGCGGGTGGAAAGCTGAAGCTTTCTTT.

The J gene is TRBJ1-2, the V gene TRBV7-9, with 10 bases aligning to TRBD1. Germline V gene sequence: CDR1 SEHNR, CDR2 FQNEAQ (reference sequence). Trimming cost V 5 bases and J 7 bases; bases outside gene matches: 7. This CDR3 is built from 14 residues. CDR3: CASSEPDRGSGYTF. The CDR3 nucleotides read TGTGCCAGCAGCGAACCGGACAGGGGGTCTGGCTACACCTTC.

The V call is TRBV9, the J call TRBJ1-2; D ambiguous. Germline lookup yields CDR1 SGDLS and CDR2 YYNGEE. This CDR3 spans 15 amino acids. The germline V and J ends were trimmed by 3 bases and 6 bases, with 18 bases remaining between them. Here the CDR3 reads CASSGEGGGRDGYTF. The CDR3 coding sequence is TGTGCCAGCAGCGGCGAGGGAGGAGGGCGGGATGGCTACACCTTC. The complete variable domain, with remaining parts taken from reference TRBV9 and TRBJ1-2, reads DSGVTQTPKHLITATGQRVTLRCSPRSGDLSVYWYQQSLDQGLQFLIQYYNGEERAKGNILERFSAQQFPDLHSELNLSSLELGDSALYFCASSGEGGGRDGYTFGSGTRLTVV.

The chain has TRBV9 and TRBJ1-1; D is ambiguous. The CDR3 length is 13 residues. From germline, CDR1 is SGDLS and CDR2 YYNGEE. V was pared by 5 bases and J by 0 bases, with 8 bases between. CDR3 DNA: TGTGCCAGCAGACCGTATATGAACACTGAAGCTTTCTTT. Protein sequence: CASRPYMNTEAFF.

The rearrangement links TRBV9 to TRBJ1-6; possible D gene TRBD1, 5 bases. Trimming stripped 0 bases from V and 1 base from J, with 23 bases between. Germline CDR1 reads SGDLS; CDR2 reads YYNGEE. The CDR3 totals 21 residues. The DNA for the CDR3 is TGTGCCAGCAGCGTAGTTTTCTTCCGGGACCCCCTGGGGTCCTATAATTCACCCCTCCACTTT. Translation: CASSVVFFRDPLGSYNSPLHF.

The chain's CDR3 is CASSPPRQGRTDTQYF. The CDR3 DNA reads TGTGCCAGCTCACCACCGAGACAGGGTAGGACAGATACGCAGTATTTT. The chain recombines TRBV18 with TRBJ2-3, with 7 nucleotides matching TRBD1. Germline CDR1 reads KGHSH; CDR2 reads LQKENI. The V and J ends lost 0 bases and 3 bases, in that order; junction bases with no gene match: 6. The CDR3 length is 16 residues.

CDR3 in amino acids: CASSSGQENTEAFF. The CDR3, as DNA: TGTGCCAGCAGCTCGGGACAGGAGAACACTGAAGCTTTCTTT. The chain couples TRBV5-4 to TRBJ1-1; 8 bases agree with TRBD1. This CDR3 has 14 amino acids. From germline, CDR1 is SGHNT and CDR2 YYREEE (reference sequence). J gave up 1 base and V 3 bases, and 2 bases lay outside the gene matches.

The V and J genes are TRBV11-2 and TRBJ2-3; 7 bases match TRBD2. Germline CDR1 and CDR2: SGHAT and FQNNGV. The CDR3 has 12 residues. With 5 bases clipped from V and 8 bases from J, the junction kept 4 bases outside the gene matches. The CDR3 DNA sequence: TGTGCCAGCAGCCCTCCTAGCGGTACGCAGTATTTT. Protein product: CASSPPSGTQYF.

V usage is TRBV11-2 and J usage is TRBJ2-1; D may match TRBD1 or TRBD2 (5 bases each). The CDR3 has 13 residues. Germline CDR1 is SGHAT and CDR2 is FQNNGV. Trimming took 7 bases from V and 6 from J, leaving 13 bases between them. The CDR3 region has the DNA TGTGCCAGCACCCGAATGGGGGTCAATGAGCAGTTCTTC. Translated, it gives CASTRMGVNEQFF. The full variable domain, completed using reference TRBV11-2 and TRBJ2-1, is EAGVAQSPRYKIIEKRQSVAFWCNPISGHATLYWYQQILGQGPKLLIQFQNNGVVDDSQLPKDRFSAERLKGVDSTLKIQPAKLEDSAVYLCASTRMGVNEQFFGPGTRLTVL.

This sequence joins TRBV4-1 and TRBJ1-4, with D possibly being TRBD1 (5 bases). V lost 3 bases, J lost 0 bases, and 8 bases lay in between. CDR1 is MGHRA and CDR2 is YSYEKL in the germline V gene. The CDR3 has 15 amino acids. The CDR3 bases are TGCGCCAGCAGCCAGGGACCTGCAACTAATGAAAAACTGTTTTTT. Protein: CASSQGPATNEKLFF.

The rearrangement uses TRBV27 and TRBJ1-2, with 7 nucleotides matching TRBD1. The length of the CDR3 is 13 residues. The J segment lost 4 bases and the V segment lost 6 bases, leaving 5 bases of the junction unmatched. Germline V gene sequence: CDR1 MNHEY, CDR2 SMNVEV (reference sequence). The CDR3 loop reads CASSDREGYGYTF. The CDR3 coding sequence is TGTGCCAGCAGCGACAGGGAGGGCTATGGCTACACCTTC.

The V call is TRBV5-6, the J call TRBJ2-1, with a tentative D call TRBD1 (5 bases). This CDR3 comprises 12 residues. The germline V gene has CDR1 SGHDT and CDR2 YYEEEE. V dropped 4 bases and J dropped 7 bases, with 9 bases sitting between them. The CDR3 protein is CASSPRVNEQFF. The CDR3, as DNA: TGTGCCAGCAGCCCCAGGGTAAATGAGCAGTTCTTC.

This clone appeared a single time. V gene TRBV20-1 combines with J gene TRBJ1-1; D not certain. The CDR3 length is 11 residues. Germline-derived CDR1 and CDR2 are DFQATT and SNEGSKA (reference sequence). V lost 4 bases and J 11 bases, leaving 14 bases between the germline ends. In DNA form, the CDR3 reads TGCAGTGCTACCATCGACCTCTGGGCTTTCTTT. Translating it yields CSATIDLWAFF.

This clone was recorded only once. V usage is TRBV5-6 and J usage is TRBJ1-2; TRBD1 is a possible D gene (6 bases). From germline, CDR1 is SGHDT and CDR2 YYEEEE. The CDR3 totals 14 residues. Trimming shortened V by 3 bases and J by 8 bases, and 17 bases separated the two germline ends. This CDR3 reads CASSSRTEIDGYTF. As DNA, the CDR3 is TGTGCCAGCAGCTCTCGGACAGAAATAGACGGCTACACCTTC.

The chain uses TRBV11-1 and TRBJ2-1; tentatively, D is TRBD1 (5 bases). The CDR3 extends over 15 amino acids. V lost 1 base and J lost 7, with 14 bases in between. Per germline, CDR1 SGHAT and CDR2 FQDESV (reference sequence). The CDR3 loop reads CASSLGTGARNEQFF. CDR3 nucleotides: TGTGCCAGCAGCTTAGGCACAGGAGCTAGGAATGAGCAGTTCTTC.

The V and J genes are TRBV3-1 (or the pseudogene TRBV3-2) and TRBJ2-3; D might be TRBD2 (6 bases). There are 12 residues in the CDR3. Germline CDR1 LGHDT, CDR2 YNNKEL (reference sequence). Trimming pared 6 bases from V and 6 bases from J, leaving 10 bases between. CDR3 sequence (DNA): TGTGCCAGCAGGAACGGAGGGGATACGCAGTATTTT. Its protein is CASRNGGDTQYF.

V and J are TRBV19 and TRBJ1-1; the D gene is possibly TRBD1 (6 bases). The germline V gene has CDR1 LNHDA and CDR2 SQIVND (reference sequence). CDR3 length equals 14 residues. V was trimmed by 3 bases and J by 1 base, leaving 9 bases between them. The CDR3 reads CASSMWGQNTEAFF. In nucleotides, the CDR3 is TGTGCCAGTAGTATGTGGGGACAGAACACTGAAGCTTTCTTT.

This chain connects TRBV18 to TRBJ1-1; D unclear. The CDR3 is made up of 14 amino acids. CDR1 and CDR2 from the germline V gene are KGHSH and LQKENI. The V gene lost 3 bases and the J gene lost 2 bases, with 10 bases spanning the gap. The CDR3, as DNA: TGTGCCAGCTCACCGAGAGGGCCCAACACTGAAGCTTTCTTT. Encoded protein: CASSPRGPNTEAFF.

With regard to this clone: This sample includes further DNA sequences coding for the same CDR3. The chain combines TRBV30 with TRBJ2-7; D possibly corresponds to TRBD1 (6 bases). This CDR3 spans 13 amino acids. Germline CDR1 GTSNPN, CDR2 SVGIG (reference sequence). Trimming removed 0 bases from V and 1 base from J, with 7 bases in between. CDR3 region: CAWSVGQSYEQYF. CDR3 nucleotides: TGTGCCTGGAGTGTTGGACAGTCCTACGAGCAGTACTTC.

The chain carries TRBV6-5 and TRBJ1-5, with unresolved D. The V end was cut by 5 bases, the J end by 1 base, with 6 bases between. The CDR3 consists of 13 residues. CDR1 and CDR2 (germline): MNHEY, SVGAGI. CDR3 coding DNA: TGTGCCAGCAGTCTAGGGAGCAATCAGCCCCAGCATTTT. This codes for CASSLGSNQPQHF.

The J gene is TRBJ1-5, the V gene TRBV27; D may be TRBD1 (6 bases). With 2 bases removed from V and 7 bases from J, the gap between germline ends came to 12 bases. The length of the CDR3 is 14 residues. Per germline, CDR1 MNHEY and CDR2 SMNVEV (reference sequence). The chain's CDR3 is CASSLQGSGQPQHF. The CDR3 nucleotides are TGTGCCAGCAGTTTACAGGGGAGTGGGCAGCCCCAGCATTTT.

The V and J genes are TRBV2 and TRBJ1-3; D gene unclear. The germline V gene has CDR1 SNHLY and CDR2 FYNNEI. This CDR3 region has 15 residues. V was cut by 4 bases and J by 5 bases, with 15 bases left in between. The CDR3: CASSGGRGSRNTIYF. The DNA of the CDR3 is TGTGCCAGCAGTGGGGGTCGGGGAAGTAGAAACACCATATATTTT.

The count of this clone is one. The J gene is TRBJ2-2, the V gene TRBV10-3; 11 bases are shared with TRBD2. The ends lost 4 bases at V and 6 bases at J; junction bases unmatched: 13. CDR3 length: 18 amino acids. CDR1 is ENHRY, CDR2 SYGVKD, per germline. In nucleotides, the CDR3 is TGTGCCATCAGTGGAAGCCCGGGACTAGCGGATACTTCCGGGGAGCTGTTTTTT. Amino acid sequence: CAISGSPGLADTSGELFF.

V usage is TRBV7-8 and J usage is TRBJ1-6; tentative D call: TRBD1 (5 bases). The germline CDR1 and CDR2 sequences are SGHVS and FQNEAQ. The germline V and J ends were trimmed by 3 bases and 13 bases, with 16 bases remaining between them. The CDR3 spans 14 residues. CDR3 amino acids: CASSFGLQEVPLHF. The CDR3 nucleotides read TGTGCCAGCAGCTTCGGGTTACAGGAAGTTCCCCTCCACTTT.